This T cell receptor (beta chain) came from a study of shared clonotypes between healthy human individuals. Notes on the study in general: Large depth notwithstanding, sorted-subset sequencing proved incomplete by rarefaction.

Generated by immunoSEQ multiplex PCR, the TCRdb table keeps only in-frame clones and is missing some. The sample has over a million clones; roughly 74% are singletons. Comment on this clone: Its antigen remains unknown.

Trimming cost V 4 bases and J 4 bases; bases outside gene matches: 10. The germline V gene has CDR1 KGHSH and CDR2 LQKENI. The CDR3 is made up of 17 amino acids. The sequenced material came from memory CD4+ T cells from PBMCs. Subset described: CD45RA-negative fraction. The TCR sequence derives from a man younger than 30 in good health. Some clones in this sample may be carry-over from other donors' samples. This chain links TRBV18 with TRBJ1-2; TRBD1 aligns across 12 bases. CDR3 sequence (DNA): TGTGCCAGCTCACAGGGACAGGGGGCAACTCCCGGCTATGGCTACACCTTC. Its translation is CASSQGQGATPGYGYTF.